This is a list of T cell receptor beta chains from one sample in a study of blood T cells in healthy people across ages. TCRdb passed the 5' RACE reads through MiXCR, listing each CDR3 protein once. The sample carries 1.2 million to 1.5 million distinct CDR3 sequences, 35% to 45% recorded once. Sequenced material: blood. The receptors stem from a woman between 18 and 29 years old in good health. Each CDR3 is given with its conserved first and last residue. Fields, in order: V gene, D gene, J gene, clone size, CDR3 DNA, CDR3 protein. The D gene is left open where the match is weak. Clone size is not always given. Where it is, it says once, few, many or a class for expanded clones.

v_call: TRBV13; d_call: TRBD2; j_call: TRBJ2-4; clone_size: NA; cdr3_nt: TGTGCCAGCAGCTCGCAAGGGAGGGTGGAAAACATTCAGTACTTC; cdr3_aa: CASSSQGRVENIQYF
v_call: TRBV5-1; d_call: TRBD1; j_call: TRBJ2-7; clone_size: NA; cdr3_nt: TGCGCCAGCAGCAAAACTAGGGACAGAGCCTACGAGCAGTACTTC; cdr3_aa: CASSKTRDRAYEQYF
v_call: TRBV20-1; d_call: NA; j_call: TRBJ2-1; clone_size: few; cdr3_nt: TGCAGTGCTCCGCCCCCGGGCGGCCGCTCCTACAATGAGCAGTTCTTC; cdr3_aa: CSAPPPGGRSYNEQFF
v_call: TRBV10-3; d_call: NA; j_call: TRBJ1-2; clone_size: NA; cdr3_nt: TGTGCCATCACCTCCGGGACAAGTGGCTACACCTTC; cdr3_aa: CAITSGTSGYTF
v_call: TRBV6-1; d_call: NA; j_call: TRBJ2-3; clone_size: NA; cdr3_nt: TGTGCCAGCAGAGAACAACCGACGGGAGTGGCAGATACGCAGTATTTT; cdr3_aa: CASREQPTGVADTQYF
v_call: TRBV6-1; d_call: NA; j_call: TRBJ1-1; clone_size: NA; cdr3_nt: TGTGCCAGCAGTGAACCAGGGATGAACACTGAAGCTTTCTTT; cdr3_aa: CASSEPGMNTEAFF
v_call: TRBV27; d_call: TRBD2; j_call: TRBJ2-1; clone_size: NA; cdr3_nt: TGTGCCAGCAGTCCCCGACTAGCGGGGGCGGGATACAATGAGCAGTTCTTC; cdr3_aa: CASSPRLAGAGYNEQFF
v_call: TRBV6-2/TRBV6-3; d_call: NA; j_call: TRBJ1-2; clone_size: few; cdr3_nt: TGTGCCAGCAGCCTCGCTGAGTTTGGCTACACCTTC; cdr3_aa: CASSLAEFGYTF
v_call: TRBV7-2; d_call: NA; j_call: TRBJ2-3; clone_size: NA; cdr3_nt: TGTGCCAGCAGCTTAGAGTCCGTGGGAAGAGGGAATACGCAGTATTTT; cdr3_aa: CASSLESVGRGNTQYF
v_call: TRBV28; d_call: TRBD1; j_call: TRBJ1-6; clone_size: once; cdr3_nt: TGTGCCAGCATAGGGGACAGCTATTCACCCCTCCACTTT; cdr3_aa: CASIGDSYSPLHF
v_call: TRBV27; d_call: NA; j_call: TRBJ2-5; clone_size: NA; cdr3_nt: TGTGCCAGCAGCGCCGTCTCTGGCCCGGGTAAAGGGACCCGCAGAGAGACCCAGTACTTC; cdr3_aa: CASSAVSGPGKGTRRETQYF
v_call: TRBV5-5; d_call: NA; j_call: TRBJ2-3; clone_size: NA; cdr3_nt: TGTGCCAGCAGCTTGATAGAACCTACGCAGTATTTT; cdr3_aa: CASSLIEPTQYF
v_call: TRBV21-1; d_call: NA; j_call: TRBJ2-3; clone_size: NA; cdr3_nt: TGTGCCAGCAGCAAAGGGGATAGCGGGTATAGCACAGATACGCAGTATTTT; cdr3_aa: CASSKGDSGYSTDTQYF
v_call: TRBV10-3; d_call: NA; j_call: TRBJ2-7; clone_size: NA; cdr3_nt: TGTGCCATCAGTGATGGACCTTCCTACGAGCAGTACTTC; cdr3_aa: CAISDGPSYEQYF
v_call: TRBV30; d_call: TRBD1; j_call: TRBJ1-4; clone_size: NA; cdr3_nt: TGTGCCTGGAGTGTGGGACAGGGAAAGGAAAAACTGTTTTTT; cdr3_aa: CAWSVGQGKEKLFF
v_call: TRBV6-5; d_call: TRBD2; j_call: TRBJ2-5; clone_size: NA; cdr3_nt: TGTGCCAGCAGCCTTAGCGGGGGGGCCGCGTACTTC; cdr3_aa: CASSLSGGAAYF
v_call: TRBV20-1; d_call: NA; j_call: TRBJ1-2; clone_size: NA; cdr3_nt: TGCAGTGCTAGAGATGGGTCCGGCTATGGCTACACCTTC; cdr3_aa: CSARDGSGYGYTF
v_call: TRBV10-3; d_call: TRBD1; j_call: TRBJ2-3; clone_size: NA; cdr3_nt: TGTGCCATCAGTCCCGACAGGGGCACAGATACGCAGTATTTT; cdr3_aa: CAISPDRGTDTQYF
v_call: TRBV13; d_call: TRBD2; j_call: TRBJ2-7; clone_size: few; cdr3_nt: TGTGCCAGCGGACCATCTAGCGGGGCCTACGAGCAGTACTTC; cdr3_aa: CASGPSSGAYEQYF
v_call: TRBV6-1; d_call: TRBD1; j_call: TRBJ1-1; clone_size: NA; cdr3_nt: TGTGCCAGCAGCACACCCCGGGACAGGTACATGAACACTGAAGCTTTCTTT; cdr3_aa: CASSTPRDRYMNTEAFF
v_call: TRBV28; d_call: NA; j_call: TRBJ2-3; clone_size: NA; cdr3_nt: TGTGCCAGCAGCCCCGTCGGGACCGGGCGAGATACGCAGTATTTT; cdr3_aa: CASSPVGTGRDTQYF
v_call: TRBV6-6; d_call: TRBD1; j_call: TRBJ2-7; clone_size: many; cdr3_nt: TGTGCCAGCAGTCTCAGACAGGGGACTGACGAGCAGTACTTC; cdr3_aa: CASSLRQGTDEQYF
v_call: TRBV12-3/TRBV12-4; d_call: NA; j_call: TRBJ2-2; clone_size: NA; cdr3_nt: TGTGCCAGCAGTTCATACTCACAAGGGGAGCTGTTTTTT; cdr3_aa: CASSSYSQGELFF
v_call: TRBV2; d_call: TRBD2; j_call: TRBJ2-3; clone_size: NA; cdr3_nt: TGTGCCAGGGGCCTAGCGGCAGATACGCAGTATTTT; cdr3_aa: CARGLAADTQYF
v_call: TRBV27; d_call: NA; j_call: TRBJ1-1; clone_size: few; cdr3_nt: TGTGCCAGCAGTCAACGGGACCAAGGGGCTTTCTTT; cdr3_aa: CASSQRDQGAFF
v_call: TRBV11-2; d_call: TRBD2; j_call: TRBJ2-5; clone_size: many; cdr3_nt: TGTGCCAGCAGCTTCCTTAATGCGGGGGGCGCTGGAGAGACCCAGTACTTC; cdr3_aa: CASSFLNAGGAGETQYF
v_call: TRBV2; d_call: TRBD1; j_call: TRBJ2-2; clone_size: NA; cdr3_nt: TGTGCCAGCATTATCGACAGGGGAGTGAACACCGGGGAGCTGTTTTTT; cdr3_aa: CASIIDRGVNTGELFF
v_call: TRBV20-1; d_call: NA; j_call: TRBJ1-1; clone_size: NA; cdr3_nt: TGCAGTGCTAGAGATCTCGACAAGGAAGCTTTCTTT; cdr3_aa: CSARDLDKEAFF
v_call: TRBV20-1; d_call: TRBD2; j_call: TRBJ2-7; clone_size: NA; cdr3_nt: TGCAGTGCTAGAGATGGTCGATTAGCGGGACGCGAGCAGTACTTC; cdr3_aa: CSARDGRLAGREQYF
v_call: TRBV5-1; d_call: TRBD1; j_call: TRBJ1-6; clone_size: few; cdr3_nt: TGCGCCAGCGGCAAAGCCGGGACAGAGGAATCACCCCTCCACTTT; cdr3_aa: CASGKAGTEESPLHF
v_call: TRBV3-1; d_call: NA; j_call: TRBJ1-2; clone_size: NA; cdr3_nt: TGTGCCAGCAGCCACCAGCCCGCTAACTATGGCTACACCTTC; cdr3_aa: CASSHQPANYGYTF
v_call: TRBV6-1; d_call: NA; j_call: TRBJ1-5; clone_size: NA; cdr3_nt: TGTGCCAGCAGTGAACCCGGGGTTCTGGATCAGCCCCAGCATTTT; cdr3_aa: CASSEPGVLDQPQHF
v_call: TRBV19; d_call: TRBD2; j_call: TRBJ2-1; clone_size: many; cdr3_nt: TGTGCCAGTAGTATTAAGACTAGCGGGAGAAATGAGCAGTTCTTC; cdr3_aa: CASSIKTSGRNEQFF
v_call: TRBV4-1; d_call: NA; j_call: TRBJ2-3; clone_size: NA; cdr3_nt: TGCGCCAGCGCTCCATCCACGGGGTTCCCTAGCACAGATACGCAGTATTTT; cdr3_aa: CASAPSTGFPSTDTQYF
v_call: TRBV6-5; d_call: TRBD1; j_call: TRBJ2-1; clone_size: few; cdr3_nt: TGTGCCAGCAGCAGGACAGGGGGCTTTGACAATGAGCAGTTCTTC; cdr3_aa: CASSRTGGFDNEQFF
v_call: TRBV3-1; d_call: NA; j_call: TRBJ2-3; clone_size: few; cdr3_nt: TGTGCCAGCAGCCATTCCCGAGACTACTCCACAGATACGCAGTATTTT; cdr3_aa: CASSHSRDYSTDTQYF
v_call: TRBV6-1; d_call: TRBD2; j_call: TRBJ2-7; clone_size: NA; cdr3_nt: TGTGCCAGCACCCAGGGGGTAGCGGGAGAGGGCGAGCAGTACTTC; cdr3_aa: CASTQGVAGEGEQYF
v_call: TRBV29-1; d_call: NA; j_call: TRBJ2-1; clone_size: NA; cdr3_nt: TGCAGCGTTGAACCCCGGGCAGGGTACGAAGAGACCCAGTTCTTC; cdr3_aa: CSVEPRAGYEETQFF
v_call: TRBV27; d_call: NA; j_call: TRBJ2-1; clone_size: NA; cdr3_nt: TGTGCCAGCAGTCAGACTAGAGGCTCCTACAATGAGCAGTTCTTC; cdr3_aa: CASSQTRGSYNEQFF
v_call: TRBV25-1; d_call: NA; j_call: TRBJ2-7; clone_size: NA; cdr3_nt: TGTGCCAGCAAAGCGAGGGAGGAGCAGTACTTC; cdr3_aa: CASKAREEQYF
v_call: TRBV6-5; d_call: NA; j_call: TRBJ2-4; clone_size: NA; cdr3_nt: TGTGCCAGCAGAGAAGCCCCGGGGAACATTCAGTACTTC; cdr3_aa: CASREAPGNIQYF
v_call: TRBV29-1; d_call: TRBD1; j_call: TRBJ1-1; clone_size: few; cdr3_nt: TGCAGCGTTGATCAGGGGGGGGCTTTCTTT; cdr3_aa: CSVDQGGAFF
v_call: TRBV28; d_call: TRBD2; j_call: TRBJ2-1; clone_size: few; cdr3_nt: TGTGCCAGCAGTCAGTATAGCGGGGGCCTCTCCTACAATGAGCAGTTCTTC; cdr3_aa: CASSQYSGGLSYNEQFF
v_call: TRBV5-1; d_call: TRBD2; j_call: TRBJ2-3; clone_size: NA; cdr3_nt: TGCGCCAGCAGCCTACGACTAGCGGGGGCCATCGGAGATACGCAGTATTTT; cdr3_aa: CASSLRLAGAIGDTQYF
v_call: TRBV29-1; d_call: NA; j_call: TRBJ2-3; clone_size: NA; cdr3_nt: TGCAGCGTTGGGCGGGATGGCGGCACAGATACGCAGTATTTT; cdr3_aa: CSVGRDGGTDTQYF
v_call: TRBV6-6; d_call: NA; j_call: TRBJ1-1; clone_size: NA; cdr3_nt: TGTGCCAGCACTAAACCCGGGGGGGGCGGCACTGAAGCTTTCTTT; cdr3_aa: CASTKPGGGGTEAFF
v_call: TRBV5-1; d_call: NA; j_call: TRBJ2-3; clone_size: NA; cdr3_nt: TGCGCCAGCAGCGAACTTGGACCTAGCGGCACAGATACGCAGTATTTT; cdr3_aa: CASSELGPSGTDTQYF
v_call: TRBV10-3; d_call: NA; j_call: TRBJ1-1; clone_size: few; cdr3_nt: TGTGCCATCAGCGACGGAGGGTTCACTGAAGCTTTCTTT; cdr3_aa: CAISDGGFTEAFF
v_call: TRBV18; d_call: NA; j_call: TRBJ2-5; clone_size: once; cdr3_nt: TGTGCCAGCTCACCTTCACGCAGTCAAGAGACCCAGTACTTC; cdr3_aa: CASSPSRSQETQYF